The entry below describes one T cell receptor beta chain. Its antigen is not identified. CDR3 length: 13 amino acids. V lost 4 bases to trimming and J lost 5 bases; unmatched junction nucleotides: 5. The V gene's germline CDR1 is LGHNA and CDR2 YNFKEQ. Libraries were prepared by immunoSEQ multiplex PCR; TCRdb keeps only in-frame clonotypes and omits some of them. The sample includes approximately 2.5 million clones, approximately 94% of them seen just once. The investigators split CD4+ cells into a CD45RA+ naive subset and a CD45RA-negative memory subset. The sample originates from a study of shared clonotypes between healthy human individuals. On the study more broadly: A couple of women and three men aged 18 to 49 made up the donors.

General study findings and limits: Despite large depth, sorted-subset datasets appeared incompletely sequenced. Blood was the only sampled material, and tissue repertoires likely differ.

V is TRBV4-2 and J is TRBJ2-7, with TRBD1 matching 7 bases. Sequences were obtained from naive CD4+ T cells sorted from blood. As for subset: CD45RA+ positively selected. The source is a man between 18 and 35 years old in good health. For the CDR3, the DNA is TGTGCCAGCAGCCCACAGGGGTTAGACGAGCAGTACTTC. Translated, it gives CASSPQGLDEQYF.